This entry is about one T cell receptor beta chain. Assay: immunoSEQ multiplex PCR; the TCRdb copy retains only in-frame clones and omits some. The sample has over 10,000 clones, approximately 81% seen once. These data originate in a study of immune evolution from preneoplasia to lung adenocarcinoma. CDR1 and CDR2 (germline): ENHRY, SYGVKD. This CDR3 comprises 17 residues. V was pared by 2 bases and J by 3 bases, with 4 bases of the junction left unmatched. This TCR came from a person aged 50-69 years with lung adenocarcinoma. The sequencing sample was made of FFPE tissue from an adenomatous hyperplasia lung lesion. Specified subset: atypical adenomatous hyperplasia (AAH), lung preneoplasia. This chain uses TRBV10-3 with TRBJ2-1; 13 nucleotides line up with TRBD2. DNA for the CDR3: TGTGCCATCAGTGAGCGGACTAGCGGGAGTAACTACAATGAGCAGTTCTTC. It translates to CAISERTSGSNYNEQFF.